This TCR beta chain is from a study of T-cell reconstitution after alpha-beta-depleted transplantation in children. A single count supports this clonotype. It was with unique molecular identifiers that the TCRbeta library was prepared. TCRdb redid the calling of the PCR reads with MiXCR, one entry per CDR3 protein. In the table there are hundreds of thousands of distinct CDR3 sequences, 16% of which are singletons. The V gene lost 6 bases and the J gene lost 9 bases, with 27 bases spanning the gap. Per germline, CDR1 DFQATT and CDR2 SNEGSKA (reference sequence). The CDR3 loop spans 16 amino acids. V and J are TRBV20-1 and TRBJ1-5; D perhaps matches TRBD1 (6 bases). The starting material was PBMCs from the stem cell graft donor, obtained from the stem cell graft. The receptor was isolated from a human donor who donated a stem cell graft to a child with acute myeloid leukemia. DNA for the CDR3: TGCAGTGCATCGAAACCTACAGGGACCCCCGGAGGGCCCCAGCATTTT. This codes for CSASKPTGTPGGPQHF.